These 30 T cell receptor beta chains originate from one sample sequenced in a study of early T cells in non-severe SARS-CoV-2 infection. MiXCR was run by TCRdb on the 5' RACE reads, yielding one entry per CDR3 protein. The sample shows approximately 85,000 distinct CDR3 sequences, about 12% of them seen only once. The sequencing sample was made of whole blood. Receptor source: an adult who was a healthcare worker with PCR-confirmed SARS-CoV-2 infection or an uninfected control (not recorded which).

This clonotype has a handful of counts. The chain has TRBV19 and TRBJ1-3; weak D call: TRBD1 (5 bases). CDR1 is LNHDA and CDR2 is SQIVND in the germline V gene (reference sequence). The length of the CDR3 is 18 residues. The V and J ends lost 0 bases and 0 bases respectively, with 15 bases between them. This CDR3 is CASSIDLPSTVSGNTIYF. For the CDR3, the DNA is TGTGCCAGTAGTATAGACCTACCGTCGACAGTCTCTGGAAACACCATATATTTT.

The CDR3 DNA is TGTGCCAGCAGTTACCCGGGACAGGGTCAAGAGACCCAGTACTTC. This gives the protein CASSYPGQGQETQYF. The rearrangement joins TRBV6-6 to TRBJ2-5; 9 positions agree with TRBD1. V shed 2 bases, J shed 2 bases, and the junction held 3 bases outside the gene matches. The CDR3 has 15 amino acids. Germline lookup yields CDR1 MNHNY and CDR2 SVGAGI (reference sequence).

This chain uses TRBV14 with TRBJ2-1; 8 nucleotides agree with TRBD2. The germline V gene encodes CDR1 SGHDN and CDR2 FVKESK. The ends lost 1 base at V and 11 bases at J; junction bases unmatched: 7. CDR3 length: 14 amino acids. The CDR3 is CASSQVRAGDKQFF. The DNA of the CDR3 is TGTGCCAGCAGCCAAGTGCGAGCGGGAGACAAGCAGTTCTTC.

The chain combines TRBV2 with TRBJ2-7; no clear D. V was trimmed by 7 bases and J by 3 bases, leaving 10 bases between them. The CDR3 loop spans 12 amino acids. Germline V gene data show CDR1 as SNHLY and CDR2 as FYNNEI. The CDR3 loop is CASTLENYEQYF. CDR3 sequence (DNA): TGTGCCAGCACATTGGAGAACTACGAGCAGTACTTC.

The chain couples TRBV29-1 to TRBJ1-3; D is unclear. V was pared by 2 bases and J by 0 bases, with 8 bases between. Germline CDR1 reads SQVTM; CDR2 reads ANQGSEA. The CDR3 is made up of 14 amino acids. CDR3 nucleotide sequence: TGCAGCGTTGAATTACAGAACTCTGGAAACACCATATATTTT. This encodes CSVELQNSGNTIYF.

This clonotype was counted between two and nine times. The junction differs from germline at one of its ends, possibly a read error. The V call is TRBV7-2, the J call TRBJ2-7, with 9 nucleotides matching TRBD1. CDR1 is SGHTA and CDR2 is FQGNSA in the germline V gene. CDR3 length equals 12 residues. As DNA, the CDR3 is TGTGCCAGCAGCTTAGACAGGGGGCCTTCTTCCTTC. Encoded protein: CASSLDRGPSSF.

J is TRBJ2-1 and V is TRBV7-2; the match to TRBD2 covers 10 bases. The CDR3 has 16 amino acids. V lost 5 bases, J lost 4 bases, and 8 bases stayed unmatched. Per germline, CDR1 SGHTA and CDR2 FQGNSA. CDR3 DNA: TGTGCCAGCAGCAGACGACTAGCGGGCTTATACAATGAGCAGTTCTTC. Protein product: CASSRRLAGLYNEQFF.

The CDR3 DNA reads TGTGCCTGGAGCTTCCGGGGGGGAGATGCAGATACGCAGTATTTT. It specifies CAWSFRGGDADTQYF. The V call is TRBV30, the J call TRBJ2-3; 8 nucleotides match TRBD2. J lost 4 bases, V lost 3 bases, and 9 bases had no gene match. The CDR3 contains 15 residues. CDR1 GTSNPN and CDR2 SVGIG come from the germline V gene (reference sequence).

In this sample, this clonotype turned up many times. V and J are TRBV5-1 and TRBJ2-5, with D possibly matching TRBD1 (6 bases). V dropped 3 bases and J dropped 2 bases, with 14 bases sitting between them. The CDR3 covers 15 residues. Looked up from germline, CDR1 is SGHRS and CDR2 is YFSETQ. The CDR3 region has the DNA TGCGCCAGCAGCTCTATGGGGGCCGGGCAAGAGACCCAGTACTTC. Translated: CASSSMGAGQETQYF. Together with reference TRBV5-1 and TRBJ2-5, the CDR3 gives the full variable domain: KAGVTQTPRYLIKTRGQQVTLSCSPISGHRSVSWYQQTPGQGLQFLFEYFSETQRNKGNFPGRFSGRQFSNSRSEMNVSTLELGDSALYLCASSSMGAGQETQYFGPGTRLLVL.

This clonotype was recorded a few times. This chain uses TRBV12-2 with TRBJ1-2. TRBV12-2 is labeled a pseudogene. CDR3 size: 10 residues. The DNA of the CDR3 is TGTGCAAGTCGCCGTAGAGGCTACACCTTC. It is translated as CASRRRGYTF.

The chain couples TRBV3-1 to TRBJ1-1; D uncertain. The CDR3 length is 13 residues. Deletions cut 8 bases from V and 0 bases from J, with 10 bases between. Looked up from germline, CDR1 is LGHDT and CDR2 is YNNKEL (reference sequence). This CDR3 is CASGSILNTEAFF. CDR3 DNA sequence: TGTGCCAGCGGGTCTATATTGAACACTGAAGCTTTCTTT.

This clonotype was seen many times. CDR3 residues: CASSYNPEAEAFF. In nucleotides, the CDR3 is TGTGCCAGCAGTTACAACCCCGAGGCTGAAGCTTTCTTT. The chain has TRBV6-2 or TRBV6-3 and TRBJ1-1; D gene ambiguous. The CDR3 loop spans 13 amino acids. With 2 bases removed from V and 6 bases from J, the gap between germline ends came to 10 bases. Looked up from germline, CDR1 is MNHEY and CDR2 is SVGEGT.

This clonotype was counted at least ten times. The gene calls are TRBV15 and TRBJ2-3; a weak D match, TRBD2 (5 bases). Trimming stripped 0 bases from V and 1 base from J, with 14 bases between. Germline loops: CDR1 LNHNV, CDR2 YYDKDF (reference sequence). This CDR3 comprises 17 residues. CDR3 protein: CATSRDDPTIRTDTQYF. The DNA of the CDR3 is TGTGCCACCAGCAGAGATGACCCGACTATTCGCACAGATACGCAGTATTTT.

The chain uses TRBV5-5 and TRBJ1-2; 9 bases map to TRBD1. The CDR3 runs 15 residues. With 0 bases clipped from V and 4 bases from J, the junction kept 4 bases outside the gene matches. Germline loops: CDR1 SGHKS, CDR2 YYEKEE (reference sequence). The CDR3 DNA reads TGTGCCAGCAGCTTGGATCCGGGACAGGGCTATGGCTACACCTTC. Its protein is CASSLDPGQGYGYTF.

The chain links TRBV5-4 to TRBJ1-5; D gene uncertain. Germline V gene data show CDR1 as SGHNT and CDR2 as YYREEE (reference sequence). Trimming removed 5 bases at V and 0 bases at J, with 6 bases between. This CDR3 has 13 amino acids. The CDR3, as DNA: TGTGCCAGCAGTCAAGATAGCAATCAGCCCCAGCATTTT. This codes for CASSQDSNQPQHF.

This clonotype has a count of ten or more. The chain recombines TRBV4-3 with TRBJ2-1; D is perhaps TRBD2 (6 bases). The CDR3 has 18 amino acids. Germline lookup yields CDR1 LGHNA and CDR2 YSLEER. Trimming left V 1 base short and J 0 bases short, with 16 bases between. The chain's CDR3 is CASSQVGWREDSYNEQFF. The CDR3 DNA reads TGCGCCAGCAGCCAAGTAGGTTGGCGGGAAGACTCCTACAATGAGCAGTTCTTC.

The chain uses TRBV5-1 and TRBJ2-5; the D call may be TRBD1 or TRBD2 (6 bases each). The germline V gene has CDR1 SGHRS and CDR2 YFSETQ. Trimming shortened V by 0 bases and J by 4 bases, and 13 bases separated the two germline ends. This CDR3 is built from 15 residues. CDR3 loop: CASSLARGLGETQYF. The CDR3 coding sequence is TGCGCCAGCAGCTTGGCCCGGGGGCTTGGAGAGACCCAGTACTTC.

In this sample, this clonotype turned up a few times. The chain links TRBV2 to TRBJ1-2; no clear D gene. The CDR3 covers 11 residues. Germline V gene data show CDR1 as SNHLY and CDR2 as FYNNEI. Trimming shortened V by 4 bases and J by 8 bases, and 8 bases separated the two germline ends. Here the CDR3 reads CASSVRLGYTF. The CDR3 DNA is TGTGCCAGCAGTGTCAGGCTAGGCTACACCTTC.

V gene TRBV5-5 combines with J gene TRBJ2-7, with TRBD1 matching 9 bases. From germline, CDR1 is SGHKS and CDR2 YYEKEE (reference sequence). Losses at the gene ends were 6 bases for V and 3 bases for J; bases not matched to a gene: 7. The CDR3 contains 14 residues. The CDR3 is CASNSGTGLYEQYF. CDR3 DNA sequence: TGTGCCAGCAACTCCGGGACAGGGCTCTACGAGCAGTACTTC.

The chain joins TRBV2 to TRBJ2-1, with D tentatively TRBD2 (6 bases). With 6 bases removed from V and 5 bases from J, the gap between germline ends came to 14 bases. This CDR3 has 14 residues. Germline V gene data show CDR1 as SNHLY and CDR2 as FYNNEI. The CDR3 DNA reads TGTGCCAGCAGGGCGGGGACTGAGAACAATGAGCAGTTCTTC. Protein product: CASRAGTENNEQFF.

This clonotype has only a few counts. The V and J genes are TRBV29-1 and TRBJ1-1; D uncertain. The CDR3 has 12 residues. V lost 2 bases and J lost 6, with 10 bases in between. Germline CDR1 is SQVTM and CDR2 is ANQGSEA. CDR3 nucleotides: TGCAGCGTTGAAATCTCCCGGCCTGAAGCTTTCTTT. Its protein is CSVEISRPEAFF.

The table lists this clonotype with many counts. This chain connects TRBV7-6 to TRBJ2-3, with TRBD2 as a possible D gene (5 bases). CDR1 and CDR2 (germline): SGHVS, FNYEAQ. The CDR3 has 14 residues. The V gene lost 8 bases and the J gene lost 0 bases, with 12 bases spanning the gap. CDR3 nucleotide sequence: TGTGCCAGCGCGCGTCGGACTAGCACAGATACGCAGTATTTT. Residues: CASARRTSTDTQYF.

In its sample, this clonotype was seen a few times. The chain is built from TRBV20-1 and TRBJ1-2; D gene unclear. Germline-derived CDR1 and CDR2 are DFQATT and SNEGSKA (reference sequence). The CDR3 sequence is 12 residues long. Trimming left V 4 bases short and J 2 bases short, with 8 bases between. The CDR3 nucleotides read TGCAGTGCTACAGTGAAGAACTATGGCTACACCTTC. Protein: CSATVKNYGYTF.

This chain connects TRBV15 to TRBJ1-3; D call uncertain. This CDR3 comprises 14 residues. The germline V and J ends were trimmed by 3 bases and 1 base, with 7 bases remaining between them. The V gene's germline CDR1 is LNHNV and CDR2 YYDKDF (reference sequence). This CDR3 is CATSSPRSGNTIYF. The CDR3 DNA reads as TGTGCCACCAGCAGTCCCCGGTCTGGAAACACCATATATTTT.

There are a few counts of this clonotype. V and J are TRBV11-3 and TRBJ2-2, with D perhaps TRBD2 (6 bases). Trimming left V 3 bases short and J 1 base short, with 9 bases between. Germline loops: CDR1 SGHNT, CDR2 YENEEA. CDR3 length: 15 amino acids. In DNA form, the CDR3 reads TGTGCCAGCAGCTTTAGCGGCTTGAACACCGGGGAGCTGTTTTTT. Translating it yields CASSFSGLNTGELFF.

This chain uses TRBV7-6 with TRBJ1-1, with 8 bases that match TRBD1. Germline assignment: CDR1 SGHVS and CDR2 FNYEAQ. The CDR3 has 14 residues. After removal of 5 bases from V and 6 bases from J, the junction contained 8 bases not matched to a gene. CDR3 DNA sequence: TGTGCCAGCAGCCCAGGACAGGGTCGGGCTGAAGCTTTCTTT. Amino acid sequence: CASSPGQGRAEAFF.

This sequence joins TRBV20-1 and TRBJ1-4; maybe TRBD1 (5 bases). Germline assignment: CDR1 DFQATT and CDR2 SNEGSKA (reference sequence). CDR3 length: 15 amino acids. The V end was cut by 6 bases, the J end by 5 bases, with 19 bases between. The CDR3 DNA sequence: TGCAGTGCGTCTGAGGGGTCGGAGGAGAATGAAAAACTGTTTTTT. Amino acids: CSASEGSEENEKLFF.

The chain joins TRBV11-2 to TRBJ1-2; 12 nucleotides match TRBD1. The J segment lost 7 bases and the V segment lost 7 bases, leaving 16 bases of the junction unmatched. The germline V gene encodes CDR1 SGHAT and CDR2 FQNNGV. This CDR3 is built from 17 residues. The DNA for the CDR3 is TGTGCCAGCACCCATTTTGGGCTGGGACAGGGGGCGAGTGGCTACACCTTC. It specifies CASTHFGLGQGASGYTF. Variable domain in full (rest from reference TRBV11-2 and TRBJ1-2): EAGVAQSPRYKIIEKRQSVAFWCNPISGHATLYWYQQILGQGPKLLIQFQNNGVVDDSQLPKDRFSAERLKGVDSTLKIQPAKLEDSAVYLCASTHFGLGQGASGYTFGSGTRLTVV.

This clonotype was found many times. The chain employs TRBV29-1 and TRBJ2-7; 8 bases fit TRBD2. Germline V gene data show CDR1 as SQVTM and CDR2 as ANQGSEA. The ends lost 6 bases at V and 4 bases at J; junction bases unmatched: 5. The CDR3 extends over 12 amino acids. CDR3 nucleotides: TGCAGCGTGGGACTAGACGGTTACGAGCAGTACTTC. It codes for CSVGLDGYEQYF.

This clonotype was counted many times. The chain is built from TRBV2 and TRBJ2-1; D is ambiguous. Germline V CDR1 and CDR2: SNHLY, FYNNEI. This CDR3 is built from 15 residues. Trimming pared 2 bases from V and 0 bases from J, leaving 8 bases between. Here the CDR3 reads CASSELIPSYNEQFF. The CDR3, as DNA: TGTGCCAGCAGTGAACTGATTCCCTCCTACAATGAGCAGTTCTTC.